This TCR beta chain derives from a study of identical twins. Regarding the study as a whole: Weaker excess sharing between twins was seen in beta out-of-frame sequences.

Germline-derived CDR1 and CDR2 are KGHSH and LQKENI. The CDR3 has 14 amino acids. Trimming took off 6 bases at V and 4 bases at J, with 15 bases between the two ends. Regarding this clonotype: Its antigen is undetermined.

Addition of a universal primer site occurred through template switching, and cDNA carried unique molecular identifiers. TCRdb passed the 5' RACE reads through MiXCR, listing each CDR3 protein once. The data contain 450,000 or so distinct CDR3 sequences, over 11% of them singletons. This same sample was also taken into another study, of yellow fever vaccine responses in identical twins.

This receptor was taken from a woman aged 18-29 years in good health. The rearrangement joins TRBV18 to TRBJ1-1; D uncertain. Material: CD4+ T cells sorted from blood. The CDR3 DNA is TGTGCCAGCTCTTTCCAGGTCGAGGGCACTGAAGCTTTCTTT. It yields the protein CASSFQVEGTEAFF.